These 9 T cell receptor beta chains originate from one sample sequenced in a study of T-cell memory formation after mild COVID-19. TCRdb used MiXCR to reprocess the 5' RACE reads, holding one entry per CDR3 protein. The top ten clones hold roughly 0.79% of a sample with 45,000 or so distinct CDR3 sequences, 6.6% of them seen once. Sequencing was performed on PBMCs or a T cell subset sorted from them (not recorded which). The receptor set was obtained from an adult who had mild COVID-19 (a few samples of this study predate the infection). Cell type and time point are not known.

The genes are TRBV3-1 and TRBJ2-4, with a weak D call TRBD2 (6 bases). Germline lookup yields CDR1 LGHDT and CDR2 YNNKEL (reference sequence). V lost 3 bases and J lost 8, with 14 bases in between. CDR3 length: 14 residues. CDR3 sequence: CASSQRGGIYIQYF. CDR3 coding DNA: TGTGCCAGCAGCCAGAGGGGAGGCATTTACATTCAGTACTTC.

This clonotype was detected a few times. The chain links TRBV7-2 to TRBJ1-3, with 7 nucleotides matching TRBD1. Losses at the gene ends were 4 bases for V and 0 bases for J; bases not matched to a gene: 6. The CDR3 contains 16 residues. Germline V gene data show CDR1 as SGHTA and CDR2 as FQGNSA. The CDR3 here is CASSSNRGFSGNTIYF. As DNA, the CDR3 is TGTGCCAGCAGCTCAAACAGGGGATTCTCTGGAAACACCATATATTTT.

This clonotype was counted ten times or more. The J gene is TRBJ2-5, the V gene TRBV20-1, with TRBD2 matching over 8 bases. This CDR3 spans 13 amino acids. Germline V gene data show CDR1 as DFQATT and CDR2 as SNEGSKA (reference sequence). Unmatched junction bases numbered 2, after V lost 3 bases and J lost 2 bases. CDR3 in DNA: TGCAGTGCTAGCGGGGGGGTACAAGAGACCCAGTACTTC. It specifies CSASGGVQETQYF.

In this sample, this clonotype turned up a few times. The V call is TRBV20-1, the J call TRBJ2-2, with D maybe TRBD1 (6 bases). V lost 4 bases and J 4 bases, leaving 10 bases between the germline ends. This CDR3 is 13 amino acids long. Germline V gene lookup returns CDR1 DFQATT and CDR2 SNEGSKA (reference sequence). CDR3 loop: CSANRQATGELFF. The CDR3 region has the DNA TGCAGTGCTAACCGACAGGCCACCGGGGAGCTGTTTTTT.

V is TRBV4-1 and J is TRBJ2-7; possible D gene TRBD2, 5 bases. Trimming cost V 5 bases and J 2 bases, with 19 bases left between them. Looked up from germline, CDR1 is MGHRA and CDR2 is YSYEKL. The CDR3 loop spans 16 amino acids. This CDR3 reads CASSARPARATYEQYF. DNA for the CDR3: TGCGCCAGCAGCGCCCGCCCCGCGCGGGCAACCTACGAGCAGTACTTC.

The chain uses TRBV19 and TRBJ1-1, with 7 bases identical to TRBD1. The trim removed 0 bases at V and 5 bases at J, leaving 6 bases unmatched. Per the germline V gene, CDR1 is LNHDA and CDR2 is SQIVND (reference sequence). This CDR3 contains 15 residues. CDR3 in amino acids: CASSIEGGADTEAFF. The CDR3 nucleotides read TGTGCCAGTAGTATAGAAGGGGGCGCGGATACTGAAGCTTTCTTT. The complete variable domain, with remaining parts taken from reference TRBV19 and TRBJ1-1, reads DGGITQSPKYLFRKEGQNVTLSCEQNLNHDAMYWYRQDPGQGLRLIYYSQIVNDFQKGDIAEGYSVSREKKESFPLTVTSAQKNPTAFYLCASSIEGGADTEAFFGQGTRLTVV.

V and J are TRBV20-1 and TRBJ2-7; D call uncertain. Germline V lookup: CDR1 DFQATT, CDR2 SNEGSKA (reference sequence). V dropped 1 base and J dropped 5 bases, with 9 bases sitting between them. The CDR3 spans 12 residues. This chain's CDR3 is CSARGTIDEQYV. The DNA for the CDR3 is TGCAGTGCTAGAGGGACGATCGACGAGCAGTACGTC.

This clonotype was seen ten or more times. The chain links TRBV5-1 to TRBJ2-7; 9 nucleotides match TRBD1. V gave up 4 bases and J gave up 5 bases; unmatched junction bases: 10. This CDR3 has 15 residues. The germline gives CDR1 SGHRS, CDR2 YFSETQ. CDR3 sequence (DNA): TGCGCCAGCAGCGAAAAACAGGGGGCTGTACACGAGCAGTACTTC. This sequence encodes CASSEKQGAVHEQYF.

This clonotype was observed at least ten times. The chain recombines TRBV7-2 with TRBJ2-1; unclear D gene. The CDR3 extends over 12 amino acids. Germline V gene lookup returns CDR1 SGHTA and CDR2 FQGNSA. Trimming took 2 bases from V and 9 from J, leaving 8 bases between them. The CDR3 nucleotides are TGTGCCAGCAGCTTAAGTATACGTGAGCAGTTCTTC. Translating it yields CASSLSIREQFF.